This entry concerns a single TCR beta chain. No antigen is known for it. The data were taken from a study of cytomegalovirus exposure and HLA in healthy donors. Study results and limitations: Overall, 164 TCR beta chains were annotated as cytomegalovirus-associated.

The CDR3 is made up of 12 amino acids. Germline loops: CDR1 SGHRS, CDR2 YFSETQ. Trimming cost V 3 bases and J 7 bases, with 11 bases left between them. In the PCR, 60 Vbeta and 13 Jbeta primers were used. TCRdb's copy holds only in-frame clones and misses some; the assay was immunoSEQ multiplex PCR. The sample contains roughly 120,000 clones, 80% of which appear only once. This chain connects TRBV5-1 to TRBJ2-7, with D unresolved. The receptor was isolated from a man aged 30 to 45 in good health and CMV-seronegative. Input material: PBMCs. The CDR3 protein is CASSSTFWEQYF. The CDR3 bases are TGCGCCAGCAGCTCGACTTTTTGGGAGCAGTACTTC. The full variable domain, completed using reference TRBV5-1 and TRBJ2-7, is KAGVTQTPRYLIKTRGQQVTLSCSPISGHRSVSWYQQTPGQGLQFLFEYFSETQRNKGNFPGRFSGRQFSNSRSEMNVSTLELGDSALYLCASSSTFWEQYFGPGTRLTVT.